The 9 T cell receptor beta chains listed next were all sequenced from one sample in a study of CD8 T cells in Susac syndrome. Reverse transcription of roughly 0.5 to 1 ug RNA used random hexamers. Each CDR3 protein gets one entry after TCRdb re-called the immunoSEQ multiplex PCR reads with MiXCR. The sample has tens of thousands of distinct CDR3 sequences, around nine tenths seen once. The sample consisted of CD8+ T cells from PBMCs. Receptors were obtained from a human donor with multiple sclerosis.

CDR3 DNA sequence: TGTGCCACCAGTGATTTGAGGCCCGGGGAGCTGTTTTTT. Its protein is CATSDLRPGELFF. The chain couples TRBV24-1 to TRBJ2-2; D unclear. Deletions cut 0 bases from V and 6 bases from J, with 4 bases between. The CDR3 is made up of 13 amino acids. Germline loops: CDR1 KGHDR, CDR2 SFDVKD.

The rearrangement uses TRBV27 and TRBJ2-7; no firm D call. The germline V gene encodes CDR1 MNHEY and CDR2 SMNVEV (reference sequence). This CDR3 region has 13 residues. Trimming took 2 bases from V and 2 from J, leaving 7 bases between them. CDR3 residues: CASSLGVPYEQYF. The CDR3 nucleotides are TGTGCCAGCAGTTTAGGGGTCCCCTACGAGCAGTACTTC.

This chain links TRBV20-1 with TRBJ1-2, with D possibly being TRBD1 (5 bases). V was clipped by 4 bases and J by 6 bases, with 15 bases between them. The germline gives CDR1 DFQATT, CDR2 SNEGSKA (reference sequence). This CDR3 contains 13 residues. The CDR3: CSAIPDSVDGYTF. As DNA, the CDR3 is TGCAGTGCTATACCCGACAGCGTGGATGGCTACACCTTC.

V and J are TRBV20-1 and TRBJ2-1; the D call may be TRBD1 or TRBD2 (5 bases each). Trimming left V 1 base short and J 7 bases short, with 17 bases between. Germline CDR1 DFQATT, CDR2 SNEGSKA (reference sequence). This CDR3 region has 15 residues. CDR3 DNA sequence: TGCAGTGCTAGAGGGGGGAGACTCGATCAGAATGAGCAGTTCTTC. Translation gives CSARGGRLDQNEQFF.

The genes are TRBV2 and TRBJ2-7, with D perhaps TRBD1 or TRBD2 (5 bases each). The V gene lost 6 bases and the J gene lost 0 bases, with 15 bases spanning the gap. Germline V gene data show CDR1 as SNHLY and CDR2 as FYNNEI. The CDR3 runs 15 residues. CDR3 DNA: TGTGCCAGCAGATCCGGGACGGGGAACTCCTACGAGCAGTACTTC. Protein: CASRSGTGNSYEQYF.

V gene TRBV12-3 or TRBV12-4 combines with J gene TRBJ2-3; 12 bases align to TRBD1. V lost 1 base to trimming and J lost 5 bases; unmatched junction nucleotides: 4. This CDR3 is 16 amino acids long. For the CDR3, the DNA is TGTGCCAGCAGTTTAGGGGACAGGGGGCTGGGAGATACGCAGTATTTT. Its translation is CASSLGDRGLGDTQYF.

The rearrangement uses TRBV7-9 and TRBJ2-6; the D gene is possibly TRBD1 (7 bases). CDR3 length: 16 residues. The V end was cut by 5 bases, the J end by 1 base, with 12 bases between. Germline CDR1 SEHNR, CDR2 FQNEAQ (reference sequence). CDR3 DNA: TGTGCCAGCAGCCAGGCAGGGGGGTCTGGGGCCAACGTCCTGACTTTC. Translated: CASSQAGGSGANVLTF.

The V gene is TRBV20-1, the J gene TRBJ2-2, with 13 bases identical to TRBD2. V trimming: 2 bases; J trimming: 6 bases; junction bases outside the gene matches: 6. This CDR3 spans 16 amino acids. The V gene's germline CDR1 is DFQATT and CDR2 SNEGSKA (reference sequence). The CDR3 DNA reads as TGCAGTGCTAGAACCGGACTAGCGGGAGCTTCCGGGGAGCTGTTTTTT. As protein: CSARTGLAGASGELFF.

This clonotype was observed a few times. This chain joins TRBV5-4 and TRBJ2-1; TRBD2 agrees at 10 bases. Trimming cost V 2 bases and J 2 bases; bases outside gene matches: 4. The germline CDR1 and CDR2 sequences are SGHNT and YYREEE (reference sequence). The CDR3 is made up of 16 amino acids. In DNA form, the CDR3 reads TGTGCCAGCAGCTTCTCACTAGCGGGACCCTACAATGAGCAGTTCTTC. Translated, it gives CASSFSLAGPYNEQFF.